The entry below gives a single T cell receptor beta chain sequence along with its context. The germline V and J ends were trimmed by 4 bases and 5 bases, with 19 bases remaining between them. This CDR3 spans 16 amino acids. From germline, CDR1 is SGHRS and CDR2 YFSETQ. This specimen comes from a study of control samples from healthy donors and cancer patients. The assay was immunoSEQ multiplex PCR, and TCRdb's table has in-frame clones only and misses some. The data show about 58,000 clones, 85% to 95% seen once. The clonotype originates from a man under 40 in good health. The sequenced sample consisted of blood. The V call is TRBV5-1, the J call TRBJ2-1, with D possibly being TRBD1 or TRBD2 (7 bases each). The chain's CDR3 is CASSPLGRGQNNEQFF. CDR3 coding DNA: TGCGCCAGCAGCCCTCTAGGGAGGGGGCAAAACAATGAGCAGTTCTTC. Drawing the rest from reference TRBV5-1 and TRBJ2-1, the complete variable domain is KAGVTQTPRYLIKTRGQQVTLSCSPISGHRSVSWYQQTPGQGLQFLFEYFSETQRNKGNFPGRFSGRQFSNSRSEMNVSTLELGDSALYLCASSPLGRGQNNEQFFGPGTRLTVL.